These 8 T cell receptor beta chains share one sample of origin, sequenced in a study of post-analysis software for immune sequencing data. cDNA libraries for TCR beta contained unique molecular identifiers. TCRdb analysed the PCR reads with MiXCR anew, one entry per CDR3 protein. The sample carries about 190,000 distinct CDR3 sequences, 29% recorded once. No antigen has been identified for these receptors. General study points: The five TRBV segments detected at higher frequency in patients than in controls included TRBV5-6, TRBV5-1 and TRBV20-1.

Sequences were obtained from blood. These receptors were taken from a girl aged 2-17 years with multiple sclerosis.

The rearrangement joins TRBV12-3 or TRBV12-4 to TRBJ2-1; D is ambiguous. V was cut by 3 bases and J by 4 bases, with 10 bases left in between. The CDR3 is 14 amino acids. The DNA for the CDR3 is TGTGCCAGCAGTTTCGGTCCGAAGTACAATGAGCAGTTCTTC. Its translation: CASSFGPKYNEQFF.

This clonotype came up many times. The chain has TRBV5-1 and TRBJ2-3; the D call may be TRBD1 or TRBD2 (6 bases each). The V gene lost 4 bases and the J gene lost 0 bases, with 15 bases spanning the gap. The germline CDR1 and CDR2 sequences are SGHRS and YFSETQ. The CDR3 has 16 residues. The CDR3 reads CASSPGQGTSTDTQYF. CDR3 DNA: TGCGCCAGCAGCCCCGGTCAGGGGACTAGCACAGATACGCAGTATTTT.

In this sample, this clonotype turned up a few times. The chain links TRBV14 to TRBJ1-2; TRBD1 might be the D (6 bases). Germline V gives CDR1 SGHDN, CDR2 FVKESK. CDR3 size: 15 residues. The V gene lost 3 bases and the J gene lost 4 bases, with 15 bases spanning the gap. The CDR3 loop is CASSQAGGGTYGYTF. The CDR3 DNA follows: TGTGCCAGCAGCCAGGCCGGAGGGGGGACCTATGGCTACACCTTC.

The table lists this clonotype with many counts. The chain carries TRBV7-3 and TRBJ2-1, with D possibly TRBD2 on 6 matching bases. Germline CDR1 reads SGHTA; CDR2 reads FQGTGA. The V end lost 2 bases, the J end lost 3 bases, and 11 bases lay between the germline ends. The CDR3 loop spans 15 amino acids. In DNA form, the CDR3 reads TGTGCCAGCAGCTTAGGTCCGGGGGACTACAATGAGCAGTTCTTC. This codes for CASSLGPGDYNEQFF.

In this sample, this clonotype turned up a few times. The CDR3, as DNA: TGTGCCAGCAGTTACCGACAGGGGTCTAATGAAAAACTGTTTTTT. Amino acids: CASSYRQGSNEKLFF. The genes are TRBV12-3 or TRBV12-4 and TRBJ1-4; 8 nucleotides line up with TRBD1. The V gene end was trimmed by 4 bases and the J gene end by 3 bases; junction bases not matched to a gene: 4. CDR3 length: 15 amino acids.

The rearrangement uses TRBV5-1 and TRBJ2-2; D unclear. Germline loops: CDR1 SGHRS, CDR2 YFSETQ. V lost 4 bases to trimming and J lost 1 base, with 5 bases between them. CDR3 length: 13 amino acids. The CDR3 sequence is CASSPGNTGELFF. DNA for the CDR3: TGCGCCAGCAGCCCGGGGAACACCGGGGAGCTGTTTTTT.

This clonotype was counted a few times. This may arise from a read error, as a much more abundant clone is one base away. The chain has TRBV29-1 and TRBJ1-2; D ambiguous. Germline V gene lookup returns CDR1 SQVTM and CDR2 ANQGSEA. V lost 5 bases, J lost 7 bases, and 8 bases lay in between. The CDR3 sequence is 10 residues long. CDR3 loop: CSVSGPGYTF. The CDR3 DNA sequence: TGCAGCGTTTCCGGCCCTGGCTACACCTTC.

This clonotype was observed a few times. The CDR3 spells CASSQGPSGRAHLGNEQFF. The DNA of the CDR3 is TGTGCCAGCAGCCAAGGTCCTAGCGGGAGGGCCCACCTGGGCAATGAGCAGTTCTTC. The chain is built from TRBV3-1 and TRBJ2-1; TRBD2 matches 12 bases. CDR1 LGHDT and CDR2 YNNKEL come from the germline V gene (reference sequence). The CDR3 contains 19 residues. The trim removed 1 base at V and 6 bases at J, leaving 13 bases unmatched.